This T cell receptor (beta chain) originates from a study of neurological immune-mediated disorders. Whole-study findings and limits: HTLV-1-associated myelopathy had the most TCR clonal expansion, while multiple sclerosis had the least, a level that fell below healthy controls.

CDR3 length: 14 residues. Germline CDR1 and CDR2: ENHRY and SYGVKD. Trimming shortened V by 3 bases and J by 5 bases, and 13 bases separated the two germline ends. The cDNA came from 5'RACE, which used 10-nucleotide random UMIs. MiXCR was run by TCRdb on the 5' RACE reads, yielding one entry per CDR3 protein. The sample carries approximately 77,000 distinct CDR3 sequences, 9.4% recorded once. This clonotype appeared many times. The antigen is unknown. Volunteers at a blood bank in Maryland, USA, were the healthy controls. The unsorted libraries were produced from 2 million PBMCs held at -80 C. The specimen sequenced was PBMCs. The chain couples TRBV10-3 to TRBJ2-5; possible D gene TRBD1, 6 bases. This receptor was obtained from a man between 45 and 60 years old in good health. As DNA, the CDR3 is TGTGCCATCAGTGAAAACAGGGTGACCGAGACCCAGTACTTC. Amino acid sequence: CAISENRVTETQYF.